What follows describes a single T cell receptor beta chain. The record originates from a study of blood T cell repertoires in COVID-19. CDR3 length: 16 residues. The V segment lost 0 bases and the J segment 4 bases; nucleotides outside the gene matches: 8. Germline V gives CDR1 SGHRS, CDR2 YFSETQ. Using immunoSEQ multiplex PCR, the repertoire was profiled, and TCRdb retains in-frame clones only, with some absent. Of some 250,000 clones detected, approximately 81% appear once; the ten largest clones hold less than 4%. This TCR derives from a woman younger than 35 with acute or convalescent COVID-19. The rearrangement joins TRBV5-1 to TRBJ1-2; 8 bases are a match to TRBD1. The sequenced sample was peripheral blood. CDR3 sequence: CASSLEAGGLGYGYTF. CDR3 in DNA: TGCGCCAGCAGCTTGGAAGCAGGGGGCTTGGGCTATGGCTACACCTTC.